These T cell receptor beta chains were read from a single sample in a study of Ad26.COV2.S vaccination and SARS-CoV-2 variants. Profiled with immunoSEQ multiplex PCR; TCRdb holds only in-frame clones, not every one. The table lists roughly 420,000 clones, approximately 92% of them singletons, with roughly 2.5% in the top ten. The input for sequencing was peripheral blood, taken in a trial of Ad26.COV2.S vaccine versus placebo. These receptors came from a person between 18 and 59 years old who received the Ad26.COV2.S COVID-19 vaccine or a placebo. Each CDR3 is given with its conserved first and last residue. The D gene is left open where the match is weak. For some rows the clone size is stated as once, few or many, or as a class when expanded; others skip it.

TRBJ2-6 | once | TRBV5-5 | . | TGTGCCAGCAGCCCTTCGCCCTCTGGGGCCAACGTCCTGACTTTC | CASSPSPSGANVLTF
TRBJ2-1 | . | TRBV7-9 | TRBD2 | TGTGCCAGCAGTAGGACTAGCGGGAGGGCCCGTGCGCAGTTCTTC | CASSRTSGRARAQFF
TRBJ1-1 | . | TRBV30 | . | TGTGCCTGGAGTGTAACCGGCGCAGGGCTGGACACTGAAGCTTTCTTT | CAWSVTGAGLDTEAFF
TRBJ2-5 | . | TRBV13 | TRBD2 | TGTGCCAGCAGCCCGGGGGGAAAGAGGGAGACCCAGTACTTC | CASSPGGKRETQYF
TRBJ1-6 | . | TRBV21-1 | . | TGTGCCAGCAGCCCCATCCGGGACAGGGACAATTCACCCCTCCACTTT | CASSPIRDRDNSPLHF
TRBJ2-1 | . | TRBV24-1 | . | TGTGCCACCAGTGGTCAGGGCGGAGCTTACAATGAGCAGTTCTTC | CATSGQGGAYNEQFF
TRBJ2-5 | . | TRBV5-1 | TRBD2 | TGCGCCAGCAGCTTGGGGGGACTAGCGGGAGACCAAGAGACCCAGTACTTC | CASSLGGLAGDQETQYF
TRBJ2-3 | . | TRBV24-1 | . | TGTGCCACCAGTGACCCTCCCGGGGGAACAGATACGCAGTATTTT | CATSDPPGGTDTQYF
TRBJ2-3 | . | TRBV4-3 | . | TGCGCCAGCAGCCAAAGCGGAACAGATACGCAGTATTTT | CASSQSGTDTQYF
TRBJ2-7 | few | TRBV24-1 | TRBD1 | TGTGCCACCGCGGGACAGGGATCCTACGAGCAGTACTTC | CATAGQGSYEQYF
TRBJ2-5 | once | TRBV7-3 | TRBD1 | TGTGCCAGCAGCTTACATGGAGCAGGGGGCGGGGAGACCCAGTACTTC | CASSLHGAGGGETQYF
TRBJ1-6 | . | TRBV5-4 | . | TGTGCCAGCAGCTTAGACTCGGGGGCCAATTCACCCCTCCACTTT | CASSLDSGANSPLHF
TRBJ2-5 | . | TRBV27 | TRBD2 | TGTGCCAGCAGTTTACTCCCTAGCGGGGGGGCCTTACAAGAGACCCAGTACTTC | CASSLLPSGGALQETQYF
TRBJ1-2 | . | TRBV20-1 | TRBD1 | TGCAGTGCTAGTTTCAGGGGGGGCTACACCTTC | CSASFRGGYTF
TRBJ1-6 | . | TRBV12-5 | . | TGTGCTAGTGGCCCAGGACCCCGGGCCCTCCACTTT | CASGPGPRALHF
TRBJ1-1 | . | TRBV5-5 | . | TGTGCCAGCAGCTGGGGACCGACAGGGAACACTGAAGCTTTCTTT | CASSWGPTGNTEAFF
TRBJ1-2 | once | TRBV5-1 | TRBD1 | TGCGCCAGCAGCGGGGGACAGGGGGTCGTCCTTGGCTACACCTTC | CASSGGQGVVLGYTF
TRBJ1-1 | . | TRBV11-2 | . | TGTGCCAGCAGGTCGTATCGGGGGGCGCTTGGAGCTTTCTTT | CASRSYRGALGAFF
TRBJ2-2 | . | TRBV5-4 | TRBD2 | TGTGCCAGCAGCTCGCCCGGGGGGTTAGACACCGGGGAGCTGTTTTTT | CASSSPGGLDTGELFF
TRBJ2-5 | . | TRBV6-2/TRBV6-3 | . | TGTGCCAGCAGTGACAGGCAAGAGACCCAGTACTTC | CASSDRQETQYF
TRBJ2-3 | . | TRBV7-2 | . | TGTGCCAGCAGCTGGGAAGGCACAGATACGCAGTATTTT | CASSWEGTDTQYF
TRBJ2-7 | . | TRBV5-1 | . | TGCGCCAGCAGCTTGGACAACCAGTACTACGAGCAGTACTTC | CASSLDNQYYEQYF
TRBJ2-7 | . | TRBV5-4 | . | TGTGCCAGCAGCCAGGGGTCGAATACCTACGAGCAGTACTTC | CASSQGSNTYEQYF
TRBJ2-5 | . | TRBV7-2 | . | TGTGCCAGCAGCCAAAGACCGTCGCAAGAGACCCAGTACTTC | CASSQRPSQETQYF
TRBJ1-4 | once | TRBV6-5 | TRBD1 | TGTGCCAGCAGTTACTACCCGACAGGGGAGGATGAAAAACTGTTTTTT | CASSYYPTGEDEKLFF
TRBJ2-1 | . | TRBV5-1 | . | TGCGCCAGCAGCTTGGAGGTAGCGGACAATGAGCAGTTCTTC | CASSLEVADNEQFF
TRBJ2-1 | . | TRBV12-3/TRBV12-4 | . | TGTGCCAGCAGCTCCCAGCGGCCTAATGAGCAGTTCTTC | CASSSQRPNEQFF
TRBJ2-2 | . | TRBV7-9 | TRBD1 | TGTGCCAGCAGACCCCGACAGGGGGCGGACACCGGGGAGCTGTTTTTT | CASRPRQGADTGELFF
TRBJ2-2 | . | TRBV7-2 | . | TGTGCCAGCAGCTTAAGACAACGGAACACCGGGGAGCTGTTTTTT | CASSLRQRNTGELFF
TRBJ1-3 | . | TRBV29-1 | . | TGCAGCGTGGGGCTAAGGGCTGGAAACACCATATATTTT | CSVGLRAGNTIYF
TRBJ2-3 | . | TRBV5-4 | TRBD1 | TGTGCCAGCAGCTTATCACTGGGACAGGGGAGGACAGATACGCAGTATTTT | CASSLSLGQGRTDTQYF
TRBJ2-7 | . | TRBV20-1 | . | TGCAGTGCTAGTGAAGCTAGCTCCTACGAGCAGTACTTC | CSASEASSYEQYF
TRBJ2-7 | . | TRBV6-6 | . | TGTGCCAGCAGTTACTCTGGCCTTTACGAGCAGTACTTC | CASSYSGLYEQYF
TRBJ1-2 | . | TRBV6-2/TRBV6-3 | . | TGTGCCAGCACCCCCAGGGGAAGGGGGAAAGGTGGCTACACCTTC | CASTPRGRGKGGYTF
TRBJ1-1 | . | TRBV5-1 | TRBD1 | TGCGCCAGCAGCCCCCCTTCCGGGACAGGGAGTTTTCGGGCTGAAGCTTTCTTT | CASSPPSGTGSFRAEAFF
TRBJ2-4 | once | TRBV5-6 | . | TGTGCCAGCAGGGGGACCGGGGCCAAAAACATTCAGTACTTC | CASRGTGAKNIQYF
TRBJ2-3 | . | TRBV4-3 | TRBD2 | TGCGCCAGCAGCCAAGGAGCGGGATTCACAGATACGCAGTATTTT | CASSQGAGFTDTQYF
TRBJ1-6 | . | TRBV11-2 | . | TGTGCCAGCAGCTTAGTTTTGGGAACGAGGTATTCACCCCTCCACTTT | CASSLVLGTRYSPLHF
TRBJ1-3 | once | TRBV5-1 | TRBD1 | TGCGCCAGCAGCTTGGGGGACAGGCCCTCTGGAAACACCATATATTTT | CASSLGDRPSGNTIYF
TRBJ1-2 | . | TRBV24-1 | TRBD1 | TGTGCCATCTCACAGGGGGAGGAAGGCTACACCTTC | CAISQGEEGYTF